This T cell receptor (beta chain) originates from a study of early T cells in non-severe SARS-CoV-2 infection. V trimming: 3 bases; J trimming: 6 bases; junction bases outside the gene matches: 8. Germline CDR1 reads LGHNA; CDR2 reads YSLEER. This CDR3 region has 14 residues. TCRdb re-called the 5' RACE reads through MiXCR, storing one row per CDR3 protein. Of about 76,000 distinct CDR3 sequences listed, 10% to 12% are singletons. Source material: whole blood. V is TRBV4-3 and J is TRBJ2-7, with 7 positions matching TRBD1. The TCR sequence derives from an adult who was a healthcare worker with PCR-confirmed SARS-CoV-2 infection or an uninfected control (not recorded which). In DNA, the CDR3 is TGCGCCAGCAGCCACGGGACAGCCAAGTCCGAGCAGTACTTC. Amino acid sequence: CASSHGTAKSEQYF.